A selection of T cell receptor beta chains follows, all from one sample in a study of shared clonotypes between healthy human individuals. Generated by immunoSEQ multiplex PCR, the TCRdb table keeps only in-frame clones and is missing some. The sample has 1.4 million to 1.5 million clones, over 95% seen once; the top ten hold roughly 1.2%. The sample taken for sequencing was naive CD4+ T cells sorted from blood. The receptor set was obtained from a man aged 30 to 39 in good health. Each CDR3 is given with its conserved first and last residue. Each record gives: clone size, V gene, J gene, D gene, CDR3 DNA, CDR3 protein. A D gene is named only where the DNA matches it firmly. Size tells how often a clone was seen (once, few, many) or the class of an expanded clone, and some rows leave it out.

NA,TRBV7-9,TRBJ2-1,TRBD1,TGTGCCAGCAGCTCCTTTTTAACAGGGGGCGTAGACAATGAGCAGTTCTTC,CASSSFLTGGVDNEQFF
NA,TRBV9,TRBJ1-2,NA,TGTGCCAGCAGCGTAGGCGGGACACTAAGCCCCACTCGGGGCTACACCTTC,CASSVGGTLSPTRGYTF
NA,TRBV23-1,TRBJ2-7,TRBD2,TGCGCCAGCAGTCAATCGACTAGCGGGAGTATTCCCGGCTACGAGCAGTACTTC,CASSQSTSGSIPGYEQYF
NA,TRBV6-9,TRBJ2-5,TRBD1,TGTGCCAGCAGTACCTCTAGGGACAGGGAAGAGACCCAGTACTTC,CASSTSRDREETQYF
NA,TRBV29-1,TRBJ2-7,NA,TGCAGCGTTGAGGCCAGTAACTACGAGCAGTACTTC,CSVEASNYEQYF
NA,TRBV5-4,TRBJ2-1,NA,TGTGCCAGCAGCTTGAGGGTAGACAATGAGCAGTTCTTC,CASSLRVDNEQFF
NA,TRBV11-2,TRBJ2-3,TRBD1,TGTGCCAGCAGCTTTGGACAGGGTGGGTTGACAGATACGCAGTATTTT,CASSFGQGGLTDTQYF
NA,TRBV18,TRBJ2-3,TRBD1,TGTGCCAGCTCAGGATACCGGGACAGGGATTCGACAGATACGCAGTATTTT,CASSGYRDRDSTDTQYF
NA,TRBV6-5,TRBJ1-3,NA,TGTGCCAGCAGTTACTCGGTTACTGGAAACACCATATATTTT,CASSYSVTGNTIYF
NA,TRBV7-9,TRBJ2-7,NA,TGTGCCAGCAGCCATCACGGGGCCACATACGAGCAGTACTTC,CASSHHGATYEQYF
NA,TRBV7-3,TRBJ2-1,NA,TGTGCCAGCAGCCCGACAGTAAGCTCCTACAATGAGCAGTTCTTC,CASSPTVSSYNEQFF
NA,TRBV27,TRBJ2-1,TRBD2,TGTGCCAGCGGCCGGGGCGGGAGTATCTACAATGAGCAGTTCTTC,CASGRGGSIYNEQFF
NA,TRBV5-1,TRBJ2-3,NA,TGCGCCAGCAGCTTGGGGGCGGCAGATACGCAGTATTTT,CASSLGAADTQYF
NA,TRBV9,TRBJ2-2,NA,TGTGCCAGCAGCGTAGGCCCTCCGAACACCGGGGAGCTGTTTTTT,CASSVGPPNTGELFF
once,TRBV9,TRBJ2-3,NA,TGTGCCAGCAGCCGTAGGGCGCCTCCTACAGATACGCAGTATTTT,CASSRRAPPTDTQYF
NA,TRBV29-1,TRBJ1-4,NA,TGCAGCGTTGGTCCAGGGAATGAAAAACTGTTTTTT,CSVGPGNEKLFF
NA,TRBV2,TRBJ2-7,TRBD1,TGTGCCAGCGGGGACAGGGGGCTCTACGAGCAGTACTTC,CASGDRGLYEQYF
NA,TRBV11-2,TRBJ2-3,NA,TGTGCCAGCACTGTGACCGCCACAGATACGCAGTATTTT,CASTVTATDTQYF
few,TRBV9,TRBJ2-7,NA,TGTGCCAGCAGCGTAGAACTGGCTACGGAGCAGTACTTC,CASSVELATEQYF
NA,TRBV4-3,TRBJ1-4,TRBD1,TGCGCCAGCAGCCAAGAACACAGGGGCAATGAAAAACTGTTTTTT,CASSQEHRGNEKLFF
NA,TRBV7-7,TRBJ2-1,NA,TGTGCTAGCAGCTTAAGAGGCGCAGGGAGGAATGAGCAGTTCTTC,CASSLRGAGRNEQFF
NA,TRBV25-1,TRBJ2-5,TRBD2,TGTGCCAACGTTTCGAGCGGGAGCGTAGAGACCCAGTACTTC,CANVSSGSVETQYF
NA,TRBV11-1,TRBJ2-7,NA,TGTGCCAGCAGCCGTGGGACTTCCTACGAGCAGTACTTC,CASSRGTSYEQYF
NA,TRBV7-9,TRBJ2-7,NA,TGTGCCAGCAGGGGTTTTTCCGAGCAGTACTTC,CASRGFSEQYF
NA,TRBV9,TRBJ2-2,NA,TGTGCCAGCAGCGTAGTTCAGGGATGGAACACCGGGGAGCTGTTTTTT,CASSVVQGWNTGELFF
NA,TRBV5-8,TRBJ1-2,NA,TGTGCCAGCAGCTGGCCCGGGAAGGACTATGGCTACACCTTC,CASSWPGKDYGYTF
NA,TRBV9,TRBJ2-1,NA,TGTGCCAGCAGCGTAGGCATGGTAAATGAGCAGTTCTTC,CASSVGMVNEQFF
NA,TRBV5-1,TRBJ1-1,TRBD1,TGCGCCAGCAGCTTGGTTGGAGGGGGCTTGGGCACTGAAGCTTTCTTT,CASSLVGGGLGTEAFF
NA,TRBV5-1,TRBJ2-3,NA,TGCGCCAGCAGCTTGACGGCTGGGGCAGATACGCAGTATTTT,CASSLTAGADTQYF
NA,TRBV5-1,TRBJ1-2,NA,TGCGCCAGCAGCCCGGACAGCCTCATCGGCTATGGCTACACCTTC,CASSPDSLIGYGYTF
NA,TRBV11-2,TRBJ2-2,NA,TGTGCCAGCAGAACCGGGATCCACACCGGGGAGCTGTTTTTT,CASRTGIHTGELFF
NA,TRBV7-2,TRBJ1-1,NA,TGTGCCAGCAGCTTGAGGCAGTTCAGTCGAGCTTTCTTT,CASSLRQFSRAFF
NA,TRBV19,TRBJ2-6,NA,TGTGCCACCTCTCACACAGCCTCTGGGGCCAACGTCCTGACTTTC,CATSHTASGANVLTF
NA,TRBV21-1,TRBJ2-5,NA,TGTGCCAGCAGCAAAGTGGGGCTAGCCCGGGAGACCCAGTACTTC,CASSKVGLARETQYF
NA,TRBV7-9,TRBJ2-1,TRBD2,TGTGCCAGCAGCCCTCCGGGACTAGCGGGAATTTACAATGAGCAGTTCTTC,CASSPPGLAGIYNEQFF
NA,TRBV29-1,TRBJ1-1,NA,TGCAGCGTTGACGTGGGTGAAGCTTTCTTT,CSVDVGEAFF
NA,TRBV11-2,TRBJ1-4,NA,TGTGCCAGCAGCACAGTATTCAAAACGACAACTAATGAAAAACTGTTTTTT,CASSTVFKTTTNEKLFF
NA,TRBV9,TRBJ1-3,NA,TGTGCCAGCAGCGTGGGTGATGGTACCTCTGGAAACACCATATATTTT,CASSVGDGTSGNTIYF
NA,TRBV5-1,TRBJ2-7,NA,TGCGCCAGCAGACCGGGGACGGGAAGCTCCTACGAGCAGTACTTC,CASRPGTGSSYEQYF